This TCR beta chain was identified in a study of identical twins. With template switching, a universal primer site was added, and the cDNA carried unique molecular identifiers. One entry per CDR3 protein results from TCRdb running MiXCR on the 5' RACE reads. The profile covers some 1,700,000 distinct CDR3 sequences, with around a third appearing a single time and around 0.3% taken by the ten largest. Study findings and constraints: Insertion counts were lower in abundant cord blood beta clonotypes, a trend that memory repertoires did not show. Conclusions leaned on cross-sectional statistical analysis and did not track the same donors over time.

Comments on this clonotype: Its matching antigen is unknown.

CDR3 length: 12 residues. V shed 3 bases and J shed 4 bases, with 10 bases lying between them. In germline, CDR1 is DFQATT, CDR2 SNEGSKA (reference sequence). Every sampled donor was Caucasian and healthy. This sequence was found in a newborn girl in good health. Specimen: cord blood. The chain uses TRBV20-1 and TRBJ2-7; D may match TRBD1 or TRBD2 (5 bases each). The CDR3 region has the DNA TGCAGTGCTAGTCCGGGGCCGTACGAGCAGTACTTC. This gives the protein CSASPGPYEQYF.